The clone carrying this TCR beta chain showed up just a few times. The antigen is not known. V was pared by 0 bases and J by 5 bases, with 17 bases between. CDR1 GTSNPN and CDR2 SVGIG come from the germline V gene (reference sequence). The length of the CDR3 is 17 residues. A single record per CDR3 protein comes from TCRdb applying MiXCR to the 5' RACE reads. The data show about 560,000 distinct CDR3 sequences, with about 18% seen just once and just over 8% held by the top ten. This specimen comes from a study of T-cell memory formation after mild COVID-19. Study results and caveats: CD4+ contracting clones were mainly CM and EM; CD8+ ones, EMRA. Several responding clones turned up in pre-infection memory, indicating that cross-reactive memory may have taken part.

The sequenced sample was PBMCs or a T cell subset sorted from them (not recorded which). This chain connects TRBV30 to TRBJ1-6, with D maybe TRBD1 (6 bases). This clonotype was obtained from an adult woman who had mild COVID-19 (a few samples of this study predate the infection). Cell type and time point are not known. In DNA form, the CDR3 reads TGTGCCTGGAGTGTGAGAACGGCAGGGGATCATAATTCACCCCTCCACTTT. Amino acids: CAWSVRTAGDHNSPLHF.